Listed here are 11 T cell receptor beta chains from one sample, sequenced in a study of blood T cells in healthy people across ages. Then a second PCR, running roughly 7 to 12 cycles, was carried out with a sample-barcoded 5' primer and a J-beta primer mix. TCRdb re-analysed the 5' RACE reads in MiXCR, keeping a single row per CDR3 protein. The table includes about 1,000,000 distinct CDR3 sequences, roughly 45% detected once. Material for sequencing was blood. These receptors came from a woman in her fifties or sixties in good health.

The chain links TRBV30 to TRBJ1-5; D possibly corresponds to TRBD1 (5 bases). Germline loops: CDR1 GTSNPN, CDR2 SVGIG (reference sequence). V lost 0 bases and J 2 bases, leaving 14 bases between the germline ends. The CDR3 has 16 residues. CDR3 amino acids: CAWSVDGARGNQPQHF. DNA for the CDR3: TGTGCCTGGAGTGTAGACGGGGCGCGGGGCAATCAGCCCCAGCATTTT. The full variable domain, rest sourced from reference TRBV30 and TRBJ1-5, is SQTIHQWPATLVQPVGSPLSLECTVEGTSNPNLYWYRQAAGRGLQLLFYSVGIGQISSEVPQNLSASRPQDRQFILSSKKLLLSDSGFYLCAWSVDGARGNQPQHFGDGTRLSIL.

Details on this clonotype: A read error may produce the germline difference seen at one junction end. The chain recombines TRBV5-1 with TRBJ2-7; a possible D gene is TRBD1 (6 bases). Germline V CDR1 and CDR2: SGHRS, YFSETQ. The CDR3 totals 14 residues. The CDR3 is CVSSLNRASYEQYF. For the CDR3, the DNA is TGCGTCAGCAGCTTGAACAGGGCTTCCTACGAGCAGTACTTC. The full variable domain, completed using reference TRBV5-1 and TRBJ2-7, is KAGVTQTPRYLIKTRGQQVTLSCSPISGHRSVSWYQQTPGQGLQFLFEYFSETQRNKGNFPGRFSGRQFSNSRSEMNVSTLELGDSALYLCVSSLNRASYEQYFGPGTRLTVT.

V gene TRBV5-1 combines with J gene TRBJ2-4; D ambiguous. The J call may be mistaken, given a closer DNA end match to TRBJ2-7. This CDR3 comprises 14 residues. Germline-derived CDR1 and CDR2 are SGHRS and YFSETQ. For the CDR3, the DNA is TGCGCCAGCAGCTTGGCCCCCGCAGGCGACGAGCAGTACTTC. Amino acid sequence: CASSLAPAGDEQYF.

Turning to this clonotype: An end of the junction does not agree with germline; a read error may underlie this. The rearrangement joins TRBV27 to TRBJ2-7, with no clear D. The CDR3 covers 13 residues. Germline lookup yields CDR1 MNHEY and CDR2 SMNVEV (reference sequence). CDR3 DNA: TGTGCCAGCAGTTTTGAGAGGTCCTGCGAGCAGTACTTC. Protein sequence: CASSFERSCEQYF.

The chain has TRBV28 and TRBJ1-1, with D perhaps TRBD1 (5 bases). Germline assignment: CDR1 MDHEN and CDR2 SYDVKM. The V gene lost 2 bases and the J gene lost 4 bases, with 20 bases spanning the gap. There are 17 residues in the CDR3. The CDR3 DNA sequence: TGTGCCAGCAGTTTACGGGGACGGGGGGGTTGGGCCACTGAAGCTTTCTTT. Translated: CASSLRGRGGWATEAFF.

This clonotype was detected a few times. The chain employs TRBV3-1 and TRBJ2-1, with a weak D call TRBD1 (5 bases). The germline V gene encodes CDR1 LGHDT and CDR2 YNNKEL (reference sequence). V was shortened by 3 bases and J by 13 bases, with 13 bases between the two germline ends. This CDR3 has 12 residues. The CDR3 sequence is CASSHATGAQFF. The CDR3 nucleotides read TGTGCCAGCAGCCATGCAACTGGGGCCCAGTTCTTC.

This clonotype appeared a few times. One end of the junction varies from germline; a read error may be responsible. J is TRBJ2-1 and V is TRBV9, with TRBD2 matching 7 bases. CDR1 is SGDLS and CDR2 is YYNGEE in the germline V gene. The CDR3 extends over 16 amino acids. For the CDR3, the DNA is TGTGCCAGCAGCGTAGCCGGGGGAGGGCCAGGAAATGGGCAGTTCTTC. Residues: CASSVAGGGPGNGQFF.

In DNA form, the CDR3 reads TGTGCCAGCAGGATAAAGGTACTAGGTCTCTACGAGCAGTACTTC. This gives the protein CASRIKVLGLYEQYF. This rearrangement joins TRBV2 to TRBJ2-5; D is perhaps TRBD2 (5 bases). The better agreement between TRBJ2-7 and the DNA end casts doubt on the J call. Germline CDR1 reads SNHLY; CDR2 reads FYNNEI. There are 15 residues in the CDR3.

The V call is TRBV20-1, the J call TRBJ1-5; D may be TRBD1 (6 bases). This CDR3 comprises 16 residues. Trimming took off 1 base at V and 2 bases at J, with 15 bases between the two ends. CDR1 is DFQATT and CDR2 is SNEGSKA in the germline V gene (reference sequence). In nucleotides, the CDR3 is TGCAGTGCTAGAGGTCACAGGGACGATGGCAATCAGCCCCAGCATTTT. This translates into CSARGHRDDGNQPQHF.

This clonotype showed up many times. The J gene is TRBJ1-1, the V gene TRBV27; no clear D. The CDR3 length is 13 residues. Trimming removed 5 bases at V and 3 bases at J, with 10 bases between. Per the germline V gene, CDR1 is MNHEY and CDR2 is SMNVEV (reference sequence). CDR3 amino acids: CASSVQWDTEAFF. The CDR3 region has the DNA TGTGCCAGCAGTGTGCAGTGGGACACTGAAGCTTTCTTT.

The table lists this clonotype with a few counts. The CDR3 DNA reads as TGTGCCAGCAGTTATGTTGGGGGGCGCGAGCAGTACTTC. Protein: CASSYVGGREQYF. This chain joins TRBV6-6 and TRBJ2-7; D tentatively fits TRBD1 or TRBD2 (6 bases each). V was trimmed by 3 bases and J by 6 bases, leaving 12 bases between them. The CDR3 is 13 amino acids. CDR1 and CDR2 (germline): MNHNY, SVGAGI (reference sequence).